This T cell receptor (beta chain) originates from a study of T cells in lung cancer brain metastases (dated by TCRdb to the late 2010s). As for the study more broadly: Of the 20 to 25 patients, about 17 had a history of tobacco use, with a median of roughly 41 pack-years. About 90% of the 20 patients received no interval therapy between primary and metastasis resection. Median interval between primary and brain metastasis specimen acquisition was around 350 days. The study compared TCR beta CDR3 repertoires between fully resected primary non-small cell lung cancers and paired brain metastases. A cohort of about 20 patients was included, from whom roughly 40 specimens were contributed, with one primary lung lesion and one brain metastasis obtained from each patient. The median age of the patients at first diagnosis was around 54 years, and the group included about nine males and 11 to 12 females. An average DNA integrity number of approximately 4 was found in both primary and metastatic specimens, and no significant difference was detected between sites.

Taken from cysteine to phenylalanine, the CDR3 has 18 residues. Kept here is only the CDR3 DNA, which spans 54 bases and is read in frame from base 1. According to the germline V gene, CDR1 reads SGDLS and CDR2 reads YYNGEE. Ends trimmed: V by 0 bases, J by 5 bases; bases unmatched to a gene: 15. General study outcomes and caveats: The study could not control for the effects of preoperative corticosteroids on T cell infiltration in brain metastases. Most clones were found to be lesion-specific, and limited overlap was observed between paired lesions (mean Morisita index roughly 0.25). The ten most abundant clones accounted for a significantly larger fraction of the repertoire in brain metastases than in primaries, which suggests clonal expansion. Significantly fewer unique productive clones were found in brain metastases than in paired primaries (median 1540 versus 4551). DNA fragmentation in the FFPE samples may have prevented recovery of the complete infiltrating T cell repertoire.

A remark on this clone: The clone's antigen remains unknown. No much larger clone is present one base from it, and per-base qualities are unavailable.

Between roughly 2 and 4.92 ug genomic DNA was input per sample, with paired samples receiving equal DNA input. TCR beta libraries were built with the immunoSEQ hsTCRbeta Kit using multiplexed V and J gene primers in two PCR steps. The pooled libraries, together with positive and negative controls, were sequenced on an Illumina MiSeq running a 100-cycle paired-end protocol. Per the authors' processing: The immunoSEQ vendor processed the raw data into normalized, annotated TCR beta repertoire reports. Richness was defined as unique clones by nucleotide sequence, with iChao1 and Efron-Thisted estimators extrapolating total richness. Pielou's evenness, Simpson's index, top-ten clone proportional abundance, and Morisita overlap index were used to characterize and compare paired lesions. TCRdb took this table from immuneACCESS and kept in-frame rearrangements with V and J called. Such tables lack part of the clones; where checked against another copy, unresolved V genes explain under half of the gap, and the rest is unexplained. The D gene and trimming were derived from the DNA, and the V and J assignments and clone size from that table. The sample yields 5,000 or so clones; roughly nine tenths were counted once. The ten largest make up about 4% of the sample.

Patients underwent resection for synchronous oligometastatic disease or delayed recurrence of a solitary brain metastasis. To avoid including cancers other than NSCLC, any patient with a history of multiple malignancies was excluded. Using marked H&E slides as a guide, tumor areas were macrodissected from a few unstained around 9.3 um sections that had been deparaffinized. All specimens were formalin-fixed and paraffin-embedded (FFPE). The AllPrep DNA/RNA FFPE Kit was used for extraction of genomic DNA. The receptor was derived from a man aged 70 or older with non-small cell lung cancer. The sequence is built from TRBV9 and TRBJ2-5, with 8 bases matching TRBD2. Sequencing used tumor tissue from the primary lung tumor. The cell subset or site label corresponds to: primary lung cancer lesion. The CDR3 protein sequence reads: CASSVGEMGGGPVETQYF. The nucleotide sequence reads as follows: TGTGCCAGCAGCGTAGGGGAAATGGGCGGGGGGCCAGTTGAGACCCAGTACTTC.